Sequencing of this TCR beta chain was carried out in a study of identical twins. Broader study findings: Conclusions were based on cross-sectional statistical analysis, without following the same donors.

TCRdb re-derived calls from the 5' RACE reads in MiXCR, one entry per CDR3 protein. The repertoire holds hundreds of thousands of distinct CDR3 sequences, with roughly an eighth as singletons. This clonotype was found many times. Its antigen is not identified. Germline assignment: CDR1 SQVTM and CDR2 ANQGSEA. This CDR3 has 12 amino acids. The V end was cut by 5 bases, the J end by 0 bases, with 4 bases between. The sample was also linked to a second study, of yellow fever vaccine responses in identical twins.

The chain couples TRBV29-1 to TRBJ2-2; D is undetermined. Input material: PBMCs. This TCR came from a young woman in good health. The CDR3 sequence: CSVTANTGELFF. Written as DNA, the CDR3 is TGCAGCGTTACTGCGAACACCGGGGAGCTGTTTTTT.